This T cell receptor beta chain was recorded in a study of shared T cell receptors in the human thymus. Germline V lookup: CDR1 MNHGY, CDR2 SVAAGI. The CDR3 extends over 19 amino acids. The V and J ends lost 5 bases and 6 bases, in that order; junction bases with no gene match: 17. Here immunoSEQ multiplex PCR was the method, and the copy in TCRdb shows in-frame clones only, minus some. The sample lists approximately 730,000 clones; 70% to 90% were seen once. Another study also made use of these data, one on human thymus T cells. Per that study: Healthy Finnish infants having corrective surgery for congenital heart defects served as donors.

Sequencing input: thymocytes. The clonotype was recovered from a girl under two years old with a congenital heart defect. The chain uses TRBV6-9 and TRBJ2-1; 12 bases map to TRBD2. CDR3 residues: CASSPNTSRTSGASNEQFF. For the CDR3, the DNA is TGTGCCAGCAGTCCGAATACTTCCCGGACTAGCGGGGCGAGCAATGAGCAGTTCTTC.